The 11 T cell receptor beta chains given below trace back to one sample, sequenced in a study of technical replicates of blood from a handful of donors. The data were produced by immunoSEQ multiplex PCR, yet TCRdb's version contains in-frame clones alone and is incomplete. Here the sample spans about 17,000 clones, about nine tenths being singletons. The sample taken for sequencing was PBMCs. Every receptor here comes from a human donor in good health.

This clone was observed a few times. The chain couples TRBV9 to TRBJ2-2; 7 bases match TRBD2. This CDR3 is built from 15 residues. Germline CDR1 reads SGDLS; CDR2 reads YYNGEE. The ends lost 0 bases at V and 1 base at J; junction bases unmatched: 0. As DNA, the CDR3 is TGTGCCAGCAGCGTAGGCGGGAGGAACACCGGGGAGCTGTTTTTT. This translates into CASSVGGRNTGELFF.

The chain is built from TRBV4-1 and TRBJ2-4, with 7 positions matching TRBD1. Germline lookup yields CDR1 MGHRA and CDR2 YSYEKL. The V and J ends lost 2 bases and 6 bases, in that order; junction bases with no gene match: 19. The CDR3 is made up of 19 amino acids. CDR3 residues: CASSQIEAVGTGDINIQYF. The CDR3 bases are TGCGCCAGCAGCCAAATCGAGGCTGTGGGTACAGGGGATATAAACATTCAGTACTTC.

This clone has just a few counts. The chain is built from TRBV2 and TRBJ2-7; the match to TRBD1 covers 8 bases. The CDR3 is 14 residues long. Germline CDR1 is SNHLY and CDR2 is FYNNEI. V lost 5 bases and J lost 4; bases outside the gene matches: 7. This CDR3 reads CASSSRQGTYEQYF. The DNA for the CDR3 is TGTGCCAGCAGTTCTCGACAGGGGACTTACGAGCAGTACTTC.

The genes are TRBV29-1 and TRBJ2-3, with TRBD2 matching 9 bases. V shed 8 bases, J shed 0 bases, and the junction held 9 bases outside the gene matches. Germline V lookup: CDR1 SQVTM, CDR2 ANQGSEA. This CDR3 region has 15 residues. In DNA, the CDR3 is TGCAGCACCAGGGCGGCGGGAGGGAGCACAGATACGCAGTATTTT. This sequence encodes CSTRAAGGSTDTQYF.

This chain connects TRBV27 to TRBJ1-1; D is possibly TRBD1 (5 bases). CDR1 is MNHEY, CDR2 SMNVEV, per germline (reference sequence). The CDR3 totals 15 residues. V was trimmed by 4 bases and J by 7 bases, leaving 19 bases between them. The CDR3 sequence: CASSYERTGRSEAFF. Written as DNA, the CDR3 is TGTGCCAGCAGTTACGAACGAACAGGACGGAGTGAAGCTTTCTTT.

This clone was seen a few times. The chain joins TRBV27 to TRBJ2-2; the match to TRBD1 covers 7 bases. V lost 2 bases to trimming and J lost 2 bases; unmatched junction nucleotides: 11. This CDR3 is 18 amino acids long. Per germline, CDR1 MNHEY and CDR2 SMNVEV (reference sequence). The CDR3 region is CASSLHKSGQTNTGELFF. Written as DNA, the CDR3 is TGTGCCAGCAGTTTACATAAGTCGGGACAGACCAACACCGGGGAGCTGTTTTTT.

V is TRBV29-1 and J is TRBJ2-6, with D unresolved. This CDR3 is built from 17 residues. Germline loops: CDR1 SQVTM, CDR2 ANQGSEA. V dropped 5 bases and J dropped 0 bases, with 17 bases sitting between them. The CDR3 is CSVNEVDRFSGANVLTF. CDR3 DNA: TGCAGCGTTAATGAGGTTGATAGGTTCTCTGGGGCCAACGTCCTGACTTTC.

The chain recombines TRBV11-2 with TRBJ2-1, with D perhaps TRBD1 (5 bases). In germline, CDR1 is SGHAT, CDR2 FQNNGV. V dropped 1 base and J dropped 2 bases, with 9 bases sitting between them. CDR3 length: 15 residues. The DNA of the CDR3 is TGTGCCAGCAGCTTAGGGGGCCTGACCTACAATGAGCAGTTCTTC. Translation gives CASSLGGLTYNEQFF. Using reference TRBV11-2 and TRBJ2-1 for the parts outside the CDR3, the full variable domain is EAGVAQSPRYKIIEKRQSVAFWCNPISGHATLYWYQQILGQGPKLLIQFQNNGVVDDSQLPKDRFSAERLKGVDSTLKIQPAKLEDSAVYLCASSLGGLTYNEQFFGPGTRLTVL.

The CDR3 DNA reads as TGTGCCAGCAGCTTCGGAATGGAACACAGCTATGGCTACACCTTC. As protein: CASSFGMEHSYGYTF. The chain links TRBV5-8 to TRBJ1-2; D gene unclear. V was shortened by 2 bases and J by 4 bases, with 15 bases between the two germline ends. The CDR3 is made up of 15 amino acids. CDR1 and CDR2 (germline): SGHTS, YDEGEE.

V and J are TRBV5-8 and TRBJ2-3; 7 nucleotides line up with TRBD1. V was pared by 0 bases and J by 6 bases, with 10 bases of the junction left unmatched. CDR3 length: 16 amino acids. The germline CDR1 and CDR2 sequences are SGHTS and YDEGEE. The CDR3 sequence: CASSLGTLTGADTQYF. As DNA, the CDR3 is TGTGCCAGCAGCTTGGGGACTCTAACAGGGGCGGATACGCAGTATTTT.

Written as DNA, the CDR3 is TGCGCCAGCAGCTTGGGGGTTTTAGGGGACGAGCAGTACTTC. Protein: CASSLGVLGDEQYF. The V and J genes are TRBV5-1 and TRBJ2-7; D possibly corresponds to TRBD1 (5 bases). CDR3 length: 14 amino acids. Germline lookup yields CDR1 SGHRS and CDR2 YFSETQ. V gave up 0 bases and J gave up 5 bases, with 12 bases separating them.